This TCR beta chain was captured in a study of blood T cell repertoires in COVID-19. Produced via immunoSEQ multiplex PCR; TCRdb's table is partial and in-frame only. The data contain about 220,000 clones, approximately 83% of them singletons. The CDR3 loop spans 12 amino acids. The V and J ends lost 3 bases and 5 bases respectively, with 7 bases between them. The material sequenced was peripheral blood. The source is a woman aged 55-70 years with acute or convalescent COVID-19. V gene TRBV12-3 or TRBV12-4 combines with J gene TRBJ2-5; tentatively, D is TRBD2 (5 bases). The CDR3 DNA sequence: TGTGCCAGCAGTTTGAGGAGGGAGACCCAGTACTTC. Translation gives CASSLRRETQYF.